This is a list of T cell receptor beta chains from one sample in a study of T cell repertoires in cytomegalovirus infection. Via MiXCR, TCRdb re-called the reads, giving one row per CDR3 protein. The sample contains more than 200,000 distinct CDR3 sequences, roughly 10% of which appear only once. Input material: PBMCs. The receptors here all came from a human donor in good health (CMV status not recorded). Some clones in this sample may be carry-over from other donors' samples. Each CDR3 is given with its conserved first and last residue. D genes are given only for firm matches. Only part of the rows carry a size: once, few, many, or a class if the clone is expanded.

J: TRBJ2-4
V: TRBV6-1
size: many
D: TRBD1
CDR3: CASSEGGGLAKNIQYF
DNA: TGTGCCAGCAGTGAAGGAGGGGGCCTAGCCAAAAACATTCAGTACTTC

J: TRBJ2-2
V: TRBV12-3/TRBV12-4
size: few
D: NA
CDR3: CASSSVGELFF
DNA: TGTGCCAGCAGCTCGGTCGGGGAGCTGTTTTTT

J: TRBJ1-2
V: TRBV29-1
size: many
D: NA
CDR3: CSAEQAGSYGYTF
DNA: TGCAGCGCGGAACAGGCAGGGTCCTATGGCTACACCTTC

J: TRBJ2-1
V: TRBV7-2
size: many
D: TRBD2
CDR3: CASSSGLAGFSYNEQFF
DNA: TGTGCCAGCAGCTCGGGACTAGCGGGGTTCTCCTACAATGAGCAGTTCTTC

J: TRBJ1-3
V: TRBV7-9
size: many
D: NA
CDR3: CAGGDGGSGNTIYF
DNA: TGTGCCGGGGGGGACGGCGGCTCTGGAAACACCATATATTTT

J: TRBJ1-1
V: TRBV19
size: many
D: NA
CDR3: CASSIRGDAFF
DNA: TGTGCCAGTAGTATAAGGGGTGATGCTTTCTTT

J: TRBJ2-3
V: TRBV28
size: NA
D: NA
CDR3: CASRITGFGAADTQYF
DNA: TGTGCCAGCAGAATCACAGGGTTTGGGGCGGCCGATACGCAGTATTTT

J: TRBJ2-6
V: TRBV5-1
size: NA
D: NA
CDR3: CASSKDSFGANVLTF
DNA: TGCGCCAGCAGCAAGGACAGTTTCGGGGCCAACGTCCTGACTTTC

J: TRBJ2-1
V: TRBV7-2
size: many
D: NA
CDR3: CASSLQGVGEQFF
DNA: TGTGCCAGCTCTCTTCAGGGAGTGGGTGAGCAGTTCTTC

J: TRBJ2-2
V: TRBV7-2
size: many
D: TRBD2
CDR3: CASSFRLPGGAGELFF
DNA: TGTGCCAGCAGCTTCCGTCTACCGGGGGGGGCCGGGGAGCTGTTTTTT

J: TRBJ1-4
V: TRBV6-2/TRBV6-3
size: many
D: NA
CDR3: CASSPRTSNEKLFF
DNA: TGTGCCAGCAGCCCCCGGACCTCTAATGAAAAACTGTTTTTT

J: TRBJ1-5
V: TRBV10-1
size: NA
D: NA
CDR3: CATKGEGNQPQHF
DNA: TGCGCAACGAAGGGGGAAGGAAATCAGCCCCAGCATTTT

J: TRBJ1-5
V: TRBV20-1
size: few
D: NA
CDR3: CSAREGEYQPQHF
DNA: TGCAGTGCTCGAGAGGGAGAGTATCAGCCCCAGCATTTT

J: TRBJ2-1
V: TRBV2
size: NA
D: TRBD1
CDR3: CASSEVLRAGGSNEQFF
DNA: TGTGCCAGCAGTGAAGTATTAAGGGCAGGGGGAAGCAATGAGCAGTTCTTC

J: TRBJ2-7
V: TRBV6-1
size: many
D: NA
CDR3: CASRPGPWGSYEQYF
DNA: TGTGCCAGCAGGCCGGGCCCCTGGGGTAGTTACGAGCAGTACTTC

J: TRBJ2-1
V: TRBV7-4
size: few
D: NA
CDR3: CASSLTGPNEQFF
DNA: TGTGCCAGCAGCTTGACGGGCCCCAATGAGCAGTTCTTC

J: TRBJ1-5
V: TRBV28
size: many
D: NA
CDR3: CASSLFTGRQPQHF
DNA: TGTGCCAGCAGTTTGTTTACAGGGCGGCAGCCCCAGCATTTT

J: TRBJ2-2
V: TRBV6-1
size: NA
D: TRBD2
CDR3: CASSDSGGYGGELFF
DNA: TGTGCCAGCAGTGATAGCGGGGGGTACGGCGGGGAGCTGTTTTTT

J: TRBJ2-3
V: TRBV7-2
size: many
D: TRBD2
CDR3: CASSRTSGGGDTQYF
DNA: TGTGCCAGCAGCCGTACTAGCGGGGGAGGAGATACGCAGTATTTT

J: TRBJ1-2
V: TRBV7-2
size: many
D: NA
CDR3: CASSLGSVYGYTF
DNA: TGTGCCAGCAGCTTAGGGTCCGTCTATGGCTACACCTTC

J: TRBJ2-7
V: TRBV6-2/TRBV6-3
size: many
D: NA
CDR3: CASTKAEGSSYEQYF
DNA: TGTGCCAGCACCAAGGCGGAGGGGAGCTCCTACGAGCAGTACTTC

J: TRBJ1-5
V: TRBV15
size: NA
D: TRBD1
CDR3: CATSTGQGYSNQPQHF
DNA: TGTGCCACCAGCACCGGACAGGGGTATAGCAATCAGCCCCAGCATTTT

J: TRBJ2-3
V: TRBV5-1
size: many
D: TRBD2
CDR3: CASSKNSGSSTDTQYF
DNA: TGCGCCAGCAGCAAAAATAGCGGGAGTTCGACAGATACGCAGTATTTT

J: TRBJ2-1
V: TRBV2
size: NA
D: NA
CDR3: CASSSRIPYNEQFF
DNA: TGTGCCAGCAGTTCCCGGATTCCCTACAATGAGCAGTTCTTC

J: TRBJ1-2
V: TRBV7-2
size: many
D: TRBD1
CDR3: CASSPSTGFYGYTF
DNA: TGTGCCAGCAGCCCGTCGACAGGGTTCTATGGCTACACCTTC

J: TRBJ2-3
V: TRBV15
size: few
D: NA
CDR3: CATSREPSWADTQYF
DNA: TGTGCCACCAGCAGAGAGCCCTCCTGGGCAGATACGCAGTATTTT

J: TRBJ2-1
V: TRBV20-1
size: many
D: TRBD2
CDR3: CSASLLPGLAGEYEQFF
DNA: TGCAGTGCTAGTCTCCTTCCGGGACTAGCGGGAGAGTATGAGCAGTTCTTC

J: TRBJ2-1
V: TRBV7-2
size: many
D: TRBD2
CDR3: CASSPDTGGGYNEQFF
DNA: TGTGCCAGCAGCCCAGATACGGGAGGCGGTTACAATGAGCAGTTCTTC

J: TRBJ1-2
V: TRBV2
size: many
D: TRBD1
CDR3: CASSLIWTGEDGYTF
DNA: TGTGCCAGCAGTCTTATCTGGACAGGGGAGGATGGCTACACCTTC

J: TRBJ1-5
V: TRBV6-6
size: NA
D: TRBD1
CDR3: CASSRDRGGNHPQHF
DNA: TGTGCCAGCAGCAGGGACAGGGGAGGTAATCACCCCCAGCATTTT

J: TRBJ2-1
V: TRBV11-2
size: few
D: TRBD1
CDR3: CASSLLFLGRGQDEQFF
DNA: TGTGCCAGCAGCTTGCTCTTCTTGGGCAGGGGGCAGGATGAGCAGTTCTTC

J: TRBJ2-3
V: TRBV20-1
size: few
D: TRBD2
CDR3: CSARLAGTDTQYF
DNA: TGCAGTGCTAGACTAGCGGGCACAGATACGCAGTATTTT

J: TRBJ2-3
V: TRBV4-1
size: NA
D: TRBD2
CDR3: CASSLSAGLAGAIADTQYF
DNA: TGCGCCAGCAGCCTTTCGGCCGGACTAGCGGGAGCAATTGCAGATACGCAGTATTTT

J: TRBJ2-2
V: TRBV20-1
size: many
D: NA
CDR3: CSAPRGNTGELFF
DNA: TGCAGTGCCCCTCGGGGGAACACCGGGGAGCTGTTTTTT

J: TRBJ2-1
V: TRBV7-2
size: few
D: NA
CDR3: CASSLGRQEQFF
DNA: TGTGCCAGCAGCTTAGGCCGGCAGGAGCAGTTCTTC

J: TRBJ1-5
V: TRBV7-2
size: many
D: NA
CDR3: CASSQGHLNQPQHF
DNA: TGTGCCAGCAGCCAGGGACACCTCAATCAGCCCCAGCATTTT